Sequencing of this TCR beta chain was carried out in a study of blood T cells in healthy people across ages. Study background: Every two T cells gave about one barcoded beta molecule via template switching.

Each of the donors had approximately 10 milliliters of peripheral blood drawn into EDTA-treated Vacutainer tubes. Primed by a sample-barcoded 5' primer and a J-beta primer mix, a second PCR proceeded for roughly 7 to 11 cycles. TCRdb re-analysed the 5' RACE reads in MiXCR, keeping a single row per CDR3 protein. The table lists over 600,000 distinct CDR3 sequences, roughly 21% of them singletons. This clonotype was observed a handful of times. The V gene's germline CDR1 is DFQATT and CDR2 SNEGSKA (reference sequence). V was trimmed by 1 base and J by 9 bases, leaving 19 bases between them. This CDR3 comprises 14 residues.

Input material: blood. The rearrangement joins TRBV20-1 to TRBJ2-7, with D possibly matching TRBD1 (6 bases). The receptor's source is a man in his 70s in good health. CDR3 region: CSARASRGTWGQYF. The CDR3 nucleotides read TGCAGTGCTAGAGCTAGCAGGGGAACGTGGGGGCAGTACTTC.